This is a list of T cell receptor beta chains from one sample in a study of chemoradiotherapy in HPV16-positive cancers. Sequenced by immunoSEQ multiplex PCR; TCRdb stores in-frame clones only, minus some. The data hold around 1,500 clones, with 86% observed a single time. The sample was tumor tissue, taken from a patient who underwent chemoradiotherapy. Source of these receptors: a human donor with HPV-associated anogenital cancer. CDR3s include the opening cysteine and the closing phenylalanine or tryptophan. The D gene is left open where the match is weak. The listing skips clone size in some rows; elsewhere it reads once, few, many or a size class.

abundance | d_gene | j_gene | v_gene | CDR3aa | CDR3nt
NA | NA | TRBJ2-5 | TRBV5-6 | CASSFGRSQYF | TGTGCCAGCAGCTTCGGAAGGTCCCAGTACTTC
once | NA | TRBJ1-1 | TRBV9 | CASSVAGPRPNTEAFF | TGTGCCAGCAGCGTAGCTGGGCCCCGACCGAACACTGAAGCTTTCTTT
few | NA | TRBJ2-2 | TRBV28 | CASMVGVASTGELFF | TGTGCCAGCATGGTGGGAGTAGCGTCAACCGGGGAGCTGTTTTTT
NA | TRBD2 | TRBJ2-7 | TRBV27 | CASRGLAGGISYEQYF | TGTGCCAGCAGGGGACTAGCGGGGGGCATCTCCTACGAGCAGTACTTC
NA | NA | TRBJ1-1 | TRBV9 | CASSDMNTEAFF | TGTGCCAGCAGCGACATGAACACTGAAGCTTTCTTT
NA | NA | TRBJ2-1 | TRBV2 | CASIVGMNEQFF | TGTGCCAGCATCGTGGGGATGAATGAGCAGTTCTTC
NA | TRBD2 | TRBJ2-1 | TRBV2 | CASSQGLAGGNNEQFF | TGTGCCAGCAGCCAAGGGCTAGCGGGGGGTAACAATGAGCAGTTCTTC
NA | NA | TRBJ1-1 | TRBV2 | CASLGSPDTEAFF | TGTGCCAGCTTGGGCAGTCCGGACACTGAAGCTTTCTTT
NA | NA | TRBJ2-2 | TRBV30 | CAWKDRASGELFF | TGTGCCTGGAAAGACAGAGCTTCCGGGGAGCTGTTTTTT
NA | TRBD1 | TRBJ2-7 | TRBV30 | CASKDRESYEQYF | TGTGCCTCCAAGGACAGGGAATCCTACGAGCAGTACTTC
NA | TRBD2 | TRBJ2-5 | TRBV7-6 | CASSPGTSGGIETQYF | TGTGCCAGCAGCCCCGGGACTAGCGGGGGAATAGAGACCCAGTACTTC
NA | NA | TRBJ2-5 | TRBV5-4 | CASSYVIGETQYF | TGTGCCAGCAGCTACGTCATAGGCGAGACCCAGTACTTC
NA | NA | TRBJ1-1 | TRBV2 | CASRKQGNTEAFF | TGTGCCAGCAGGAAACAGGGGAACACTGAAGCTTTCTTT
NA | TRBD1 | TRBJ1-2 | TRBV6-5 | CASSWGQGVGKGYTF | TGTGCCAGCAGTTGGGGACAGGGAGTAGGTAAGGGCTACACCTTC
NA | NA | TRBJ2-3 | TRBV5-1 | CASSLMTANTDTQYF | TGCGCCAGCAGCTTGATGACCGCTAACACAGATACGCAGTATTTT
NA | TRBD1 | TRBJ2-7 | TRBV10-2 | CASSVGTGGSGQYF | TGCGCCAGCAGTGTCGGGACAGGGGGATCAGGGCAGTACTTC
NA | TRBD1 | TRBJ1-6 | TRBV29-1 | CSVPGTDNSPLHF | TGCAGTGTACCCGGGACAGATAATTCACCCCTCCACTTT
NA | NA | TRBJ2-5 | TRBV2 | CATILEETQYF | TGTGCCACTATCTTGGAGGAGACCCAGTACTTC
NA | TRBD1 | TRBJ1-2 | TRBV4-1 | CASSQDRTGYTF | TGCGCCAGCAGCCAGGACAGGACCGGCTACACCTTC
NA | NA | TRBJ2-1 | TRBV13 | CASSFGGSYNEQFF | TGTGCCAGCAGCTTCGGGGGCTCCTACAATGAGCAGTTCTTC
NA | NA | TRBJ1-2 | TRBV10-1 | CASTGGSNYGYTF | TGCGCCAGCACAGGCGGCTCAAACTATGGCTACACCTTC
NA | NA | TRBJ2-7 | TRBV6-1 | CASNFRVMEHYEQYF | TGTGCCAGCAACTTCAGGGTAATGGAGCACTACGAGCAGTACTTC
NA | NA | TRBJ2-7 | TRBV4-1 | CASSQESTLSREQYF | TGCGCCAGCAGCCAAGAAAGTACACTCTCTAGAGAGCAGTACTTC
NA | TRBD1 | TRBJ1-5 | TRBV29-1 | CSVGSGGAGDQPQHF | TGCAGCGTTGGGTCAGGGGGCGCCGGGGATCAGCCCCAGCATTTT
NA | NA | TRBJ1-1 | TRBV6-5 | CASSPAGLSGAFF | TGTGCCAGCAGCCCCGCCGGTCTATCGGGAGCTTTCTTT
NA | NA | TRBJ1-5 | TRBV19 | CATLQEGHNQPQHF | TGTGCCACCCTCCAGGAGGGACATAATCAGCCCCAGCATTTT
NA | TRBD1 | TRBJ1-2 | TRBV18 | CASSPLTGANYGYTF | TGTGCCAGCTCCCCACTTACAGGGGCTAACTATGGCTACACCTTC
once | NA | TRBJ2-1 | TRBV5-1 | CASSSQGGTYNEQFF | TGCGCCAGCAGCTCTCAGGGGGGAACGTACAATGAGCAGTTCTTC
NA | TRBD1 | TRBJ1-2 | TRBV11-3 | CASSSDRHYGYTF | TGTGCCAGCAGCTCGGACAGGCACTATGGCTACACCTTC
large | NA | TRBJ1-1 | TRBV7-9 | CASSLAYGGEAEAFF | TGTGCCAGCAGCTTAGCGTACGGAGGGGAAGCTGAAGCTTTCTTT
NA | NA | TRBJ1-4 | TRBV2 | CASSWAGAYEKLFF | TGTGCCAGCAGCTGGGCGGGGGCGTATGAAAAACTGTTTTTT
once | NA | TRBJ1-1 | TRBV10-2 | CASRVLMNTEAFF | TGCGCCAGCAGAGTACTGATGAACACTGAAGCTTTCTTT
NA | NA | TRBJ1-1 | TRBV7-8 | CASSLQQGTEAFF | TGTGCCAGCAGCTTACAACAGGGAACTGAAGCTTTCTTT
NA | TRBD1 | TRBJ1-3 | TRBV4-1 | CASSQTGQAFSGNTIYF | TGCGCCAGCAGCCAAACTGGACAGGCTTTCTCTGGAAACACCATATATTTT
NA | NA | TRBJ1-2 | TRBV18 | CASSPGTSYGYTF | TGTGCCAGCTCCCCGGGTACCTCGTATGGCTACACCTTC
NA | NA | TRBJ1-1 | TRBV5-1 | CASSLEGRRNTEAFF | TGCGCCAGCAGCTTGGAAGGCAGGAGGAACACTGAAGCTTTCTTT
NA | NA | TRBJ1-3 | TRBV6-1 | CASSPGGSGNTIYF | TGTGCCAGCAGCCCTGGGGGGTCTGGAAACACCATATATTTT